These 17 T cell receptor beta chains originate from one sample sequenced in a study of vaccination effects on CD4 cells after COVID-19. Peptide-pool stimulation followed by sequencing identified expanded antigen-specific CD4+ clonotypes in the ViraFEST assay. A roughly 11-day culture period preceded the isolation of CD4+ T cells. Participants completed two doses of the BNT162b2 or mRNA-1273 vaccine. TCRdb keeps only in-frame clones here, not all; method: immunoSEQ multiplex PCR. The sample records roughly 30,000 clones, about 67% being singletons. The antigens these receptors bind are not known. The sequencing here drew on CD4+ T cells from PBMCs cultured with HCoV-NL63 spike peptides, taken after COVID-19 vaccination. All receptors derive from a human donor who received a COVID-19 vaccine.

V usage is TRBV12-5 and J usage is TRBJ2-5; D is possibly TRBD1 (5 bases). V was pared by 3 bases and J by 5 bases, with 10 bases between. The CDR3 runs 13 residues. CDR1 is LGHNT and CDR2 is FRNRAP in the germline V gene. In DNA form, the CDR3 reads TGTGCTAGTGGTTTAGGGGCCCGGGAGACCCAGTACTTC. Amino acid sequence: CASGLGARETQYF.

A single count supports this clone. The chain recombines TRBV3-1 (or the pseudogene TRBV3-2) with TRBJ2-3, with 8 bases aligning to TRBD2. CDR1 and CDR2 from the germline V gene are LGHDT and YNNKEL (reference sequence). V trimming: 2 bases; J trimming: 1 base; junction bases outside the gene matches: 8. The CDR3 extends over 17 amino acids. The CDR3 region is CASSQLLAGLGTDTQYF. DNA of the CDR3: TGTGCCAGCAGCCAACTGTTAGCGGGGTTAGGCACAGATACGCAGTATTTT.

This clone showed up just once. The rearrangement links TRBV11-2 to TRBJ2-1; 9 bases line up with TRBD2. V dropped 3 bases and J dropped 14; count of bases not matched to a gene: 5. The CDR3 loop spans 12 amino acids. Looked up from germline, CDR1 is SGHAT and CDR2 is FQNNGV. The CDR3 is CASSLEAGGKFF. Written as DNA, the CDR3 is TGTGCCAGCAGCTTGGAAGCGGGAGGAAAGTTCTTC.

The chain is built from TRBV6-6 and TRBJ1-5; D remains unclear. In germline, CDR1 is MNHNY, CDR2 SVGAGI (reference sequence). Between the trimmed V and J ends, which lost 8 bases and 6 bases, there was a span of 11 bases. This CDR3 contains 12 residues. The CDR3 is CASGIGVQPQHF. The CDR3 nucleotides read TGTGCCAGCGGTATCGGCGTTCAGCCCCAGCATTTT.

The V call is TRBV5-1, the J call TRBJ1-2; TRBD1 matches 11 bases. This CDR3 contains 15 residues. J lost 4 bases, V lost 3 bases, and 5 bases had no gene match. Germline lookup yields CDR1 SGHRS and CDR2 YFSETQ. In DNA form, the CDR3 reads TGCGCCAGCAGCTCCGGACAGGGGGCGACCTATGGCTACACCTTC. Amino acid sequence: CASSSGQGATYGYTF.

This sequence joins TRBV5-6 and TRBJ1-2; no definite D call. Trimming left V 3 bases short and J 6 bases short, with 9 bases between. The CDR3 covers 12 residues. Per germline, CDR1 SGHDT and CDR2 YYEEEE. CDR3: CASSWAVDGYTF. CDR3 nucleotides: TGTGCCAGCAGCTGGGCAGTCGATGGCTACACCTTC.

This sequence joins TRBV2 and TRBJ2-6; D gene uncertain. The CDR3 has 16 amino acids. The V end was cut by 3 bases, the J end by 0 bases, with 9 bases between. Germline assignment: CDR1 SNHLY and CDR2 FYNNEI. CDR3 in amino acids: CASSDTGPSGANVLTF. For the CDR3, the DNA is TGTGCCAGCAGTGACACGGGTCCCTCTGGGGCCAACGTCCTGACTTTC.

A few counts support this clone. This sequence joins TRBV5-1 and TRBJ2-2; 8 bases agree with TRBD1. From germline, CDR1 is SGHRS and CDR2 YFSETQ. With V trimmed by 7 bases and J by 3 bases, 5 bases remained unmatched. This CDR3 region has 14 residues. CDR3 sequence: CASSQQGDTGELFF. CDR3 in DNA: TGCGCCAGCTCACAACAGGGGGACACCGGGGAGCTGTTTTTT.

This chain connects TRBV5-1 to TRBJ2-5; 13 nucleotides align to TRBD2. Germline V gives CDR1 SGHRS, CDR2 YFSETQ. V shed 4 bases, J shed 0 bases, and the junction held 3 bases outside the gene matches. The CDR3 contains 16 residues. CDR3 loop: CASSPGTSGDQETQYF. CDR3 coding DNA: TGCGCCAGCAGCCCGGGGACTAGCGGGGACCAAGAGACCCAGTACTTC.

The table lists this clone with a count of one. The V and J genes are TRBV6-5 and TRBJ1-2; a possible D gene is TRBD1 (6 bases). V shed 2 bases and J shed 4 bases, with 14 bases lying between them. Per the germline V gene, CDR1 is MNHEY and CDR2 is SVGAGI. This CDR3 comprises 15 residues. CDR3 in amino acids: CASSYPEGGGYGYTF. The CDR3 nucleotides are TGTGCCAGCAGTTACCCCGAGGGGGGGGGCTATGGCTACACCTTC.

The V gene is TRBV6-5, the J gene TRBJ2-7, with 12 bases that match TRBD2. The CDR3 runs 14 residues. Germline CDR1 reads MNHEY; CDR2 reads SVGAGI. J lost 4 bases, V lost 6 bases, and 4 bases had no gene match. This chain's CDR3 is CASSWTSGEYEQYF. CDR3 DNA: TGTGCCAGCAGCTGGACTAGCGGGGAATACGAGCAGTACTTC.

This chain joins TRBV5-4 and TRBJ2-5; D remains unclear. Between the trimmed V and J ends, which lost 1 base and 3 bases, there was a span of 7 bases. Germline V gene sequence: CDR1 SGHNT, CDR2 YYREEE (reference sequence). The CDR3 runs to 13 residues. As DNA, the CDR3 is TGTGCCAGCAGCTTGAATGGGGAAGAGACCCAGTACTTC. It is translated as CASSLNGEETQYF.

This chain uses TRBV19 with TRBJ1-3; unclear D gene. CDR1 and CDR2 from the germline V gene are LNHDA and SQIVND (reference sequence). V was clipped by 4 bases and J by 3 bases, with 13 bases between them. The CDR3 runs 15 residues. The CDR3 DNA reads TGTGCCAGTAGTACCCCCGGTGCGGGTGGAAACACCATATATTTT. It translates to CASSTPGAGGNTIYF.

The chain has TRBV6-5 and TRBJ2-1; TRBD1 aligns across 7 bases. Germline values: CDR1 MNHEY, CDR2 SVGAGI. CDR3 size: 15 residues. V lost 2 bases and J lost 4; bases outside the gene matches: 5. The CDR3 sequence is CASSYVVTGYNEQFF. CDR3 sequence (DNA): TGTGCCAGCAGTTACGTAGTGACAGGGTACAATGAGCAGTTCTTC.

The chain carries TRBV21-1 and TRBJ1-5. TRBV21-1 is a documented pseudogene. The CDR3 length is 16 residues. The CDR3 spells CASSKGELEKQGSIHF. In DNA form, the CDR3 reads TGTGCCAGCAGCAAAGGTGAATTGGAGAAACAAGGTAGCATCCATTTT.

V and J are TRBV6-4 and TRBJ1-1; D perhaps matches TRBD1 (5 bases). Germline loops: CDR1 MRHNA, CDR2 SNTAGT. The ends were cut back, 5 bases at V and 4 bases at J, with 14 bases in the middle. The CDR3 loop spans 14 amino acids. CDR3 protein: CASSKTAMSTEAFF. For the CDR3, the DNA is TGTGCCAGCAGTAAGACAGCTATGAGCACTGAAGCTTTCTTT.

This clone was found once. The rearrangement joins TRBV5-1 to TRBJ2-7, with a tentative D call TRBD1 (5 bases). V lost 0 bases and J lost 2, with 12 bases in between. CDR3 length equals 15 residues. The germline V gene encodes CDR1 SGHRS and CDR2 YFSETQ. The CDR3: CASSLGDRSTYEQYF. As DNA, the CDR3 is TGCGCCAGCAGCTTGGGCGACAGATCCACCTACGAGCAGTACTTC.